This is a list of T cell receptor beta chains from one sample in a study of blood T cell repertoires in COVID-19. Assay used: immunoSEQ multiplex PCR; TCRdb lists only in-frame clones, some missing. Counted here are under 200,000 clones, approximately 80% occurring once; the ten biggest clones make up approximately 11%. Sequencing input: PBMCs or T cells enriched from blood (not recorded which). All receptors come from a man aged 45-60 years who had recovered from COVID-19. The CDR3 runs from the conserved cysteine through the conserved F or W. D genes are given only for firm matches. The size entry is marked missing in some rows and otherwise reads once, few, many or a size class.

>-|-|TRBV18|TRBJ2-2
CASSAGAQNTGELFF
TGTGCCAGCTCAGCAGGGGCCCAGAACACCGGGGAGCTGTTTTTT
>-|-|TRBV18|TRBJ2-5
CASSPMARPGETQYF
TGTGCCAGCTCACCAATGGCCCGCCCGGGGGAGACCCAGTACTTC
>-|TRBD2|TRBV24-1|TRBJ2-2
CATQLAGGPQSNTGELFF
TGTGCCACCCAACTAGCGGGAGGGCCCCAATCGAACACCGGGGAGCTGTTTTTT
>-|-|TRBV5-4|TRBJ1-1
CASSPRLPGLDTEAFF
TGTGCCAGCAGCCCCAGGTTGCCGGGATTGGACACTGAAGCTTTCTTT
>-|-|TRBV27|TRBJ2-7
CASSFGQLSYEQYF
TGTGCCAGCAGTTTCGGACAGCTCTCCTACGAGCAGTACTTC
>-|TRBD1|TRBV27|TRBJ2-6
CASSPFSTGFGNVLTF
TGTGCCAGCAGTCCGTTTTCGACAGGGTTTGGCAACGTCCTGACTTTC
>-|-|TRBV5-8|TRBJ2-7
CASSLREFSQYF
TGTGCCAGCAGCTTGCGGGAGTTCTCGCAGTACTTC
>-|-|TRBV14|TRBJ2-3
CASSHRERWDTQYF
TGTGCCAGCAGCCACAGGGAAAGGTGGGATACGCAGTATTTT
>-|TRBD1|TRBV6-5|TRBJ2-7
CASTRTGGDYEQYF
TGTGCCAGCACTAGGACAGGGGGCGACTACGAGCAGTACTTC
>-|TRBD2|TRBV25-1|TRBJ2-1
CATLGAGTQGNEQFF
TGTGCCACCCTGGGAGCGGGAACCCAGGGTAATGAGCAGTTCTTC
>-|-|TRBV7-7|TRBJ2-5
CASSFEGETQYF
TGTGCTAGCAGCTTTGAGGGAGAGACCCAGTACTTC
>-|-|TRBV28|TRBJ1-1
CASSPRQLWDLEAFF
TGTGCCAGCAGTCCGCGACAGTTATGGGATCTTGAAGCTTTCTTT
>-|TRBD1|TRBV24-1|TRBJ2-1
CATSDLQGTGNNEQFF
TGTGCCACCAGTGATTTGCAGGGGACAGGGAACAATGAGCAGTTCTTC
>-|-|TRBV18|TRBJ1-4
CASSVNGRDEKLFF
TGTGCCAGCTCGGTTAACGGGAGGGATGAAAAACTGTTTTTT
>-|TRBD1|TRBV29-1|TRBJ2-1
CSVRQLDRGNNEQFF
TGCAGCGTTCGTCAGTTGGACAGGGGGAACAATGAGCAGTTCTTC
>-|TRBD1|TRBV7-9|TRBJ1-4
CASSTRDRGLEKLFF
TGTGCCAGCAGCACACGGGACAGGGGCTTGGAAAAACTGTTTTTT
>-|-|TRBV15|TRBJ2-7
CATSREGTDTYEQYF
TGTGCCACCAGCAGAGAAGGGACTGACACCTACGAGCAGTACTTC
>-|TRBD1|TRBV19|TRBJ1-1
CASRPPQGGSHTEAFF
TGTGCCAGTAGACCACCCCAGGGGGGTAGTCACACTGAAGCTTTCTTT
>-|-|TRBV2|TRBJ1-2
CASSEAAAGAYGYTF
TGTGCCAGCAGTGAAGCAGCGGCAGGAGCCTATGGCTACACCTTC
>-|-|TRBV27|TRBJ2-6
CASSLLHSTSGANVLTF
TGTGCCAGCAGCCTCCTCCACTCTACCTCTGGGGCCAACGTCCTGACTTTC
>-|-|TRBV3-1/TRBV3-2|TRBJ1-1
CASSPTGAEAFF
TGTGCCAGCAGCCCCACGGGGGCTGAAGCTTTCTTT
>-|-|TRBV4-1|TRBJ2-7
CASSRIPGPSFYEQYF
TGCGCCAGCAGCCGGATACCGGGTCCTTCTTTCTACGAGCAGTACTTC
>-|-|TRBV7-9|TRBJ1-4
CASSLSGKGSNEKLFF
TGTGCCAGCAGCTTATCAGGGAAGGGATCTAATGAAAAACTGTTTTTT
>once|-|TRBV5-6|TRBJ1-4
CASSLDRLAGSFEKLFF
TGTGCCAGCAGCTTGGATAGGTTGGCAGGATCTTTTGAAAAACTGTTTTTT
>-|-|TRBV27|TRBJ2-3
CASSLGASTDTQYF
TGTGCCAGCAGTTTAGGGGCCAGCACAGATACGCAGTATTTT
>-|TRBD2|TRBV2|TRBJ2-2
CASRGAGGHANTGELFF
TGTGCCAGCAGGGGAGCGGGGGGACACGCGAACACCGGGGAGCTGTTTTTT
>-|TRBD1|TRBV25-1|TRBJ1-4
CASSDPHGDRDEKLFF
TGTGCCAGCAGTGATCCCCATGGGGACAGGGATGAAAAACTGTTTTTT
>-|-|TRBV14|TRBJ2-7
CASSPRTAYEQYF
TGTGCCAGCAGCCCGCGGACAGCCTACGAGCAGTACTTC
>-|TRBD1|TRBV11-2|TRBJ2-7
CASSLGFGGQGAYEQYF
TGTGCCAGCAGCTTAGGTTTTGGGGGCCAGGGGGCCTACGAGCAGTACTTC
>-|TRBD1|TRBV18|TRBJ1-4
CASSPGQGDEKLFF
TGTGCCAGCTCTCCGGGACAGGGAGATGAAAAACTGTTTTTT
>-|TRBD1|TRBV5-6|TRBJ1-5
CASSTRQGLTAQHF
TGTGCCAGCAGCACCCGACAGGGGCTTACGGCCCAGCATTTT
>many|-|TRBV6-1|TRBJ1-3
CASSEASAGNTIYF
TGTGCCAGCAGTGAAGCCAGCGCTGGAAACACCATATATTTT
>once|TRBD2|TRBV29-1|TRBJ2-3
CSVVSSGGQITDTQYF
TGCAGCGTTGTGTCTAGCGGGGGACAAATCACAGATACGCAGTATTTT
>few|-|TRBV6-5|TRBJ1-5
CASNGGLRQPQHF
TGTGCCAGCAATGGGGGCCTGAGGCAGCCCCAGCATTTT
>-|-|TRBV5-1|TRBJ2-3
CASSPSDNTDTQYF
TGCGCCAGCAGCCCGTCGGACAACACAGATACGCAGTATTTT
>-|-|TRBV12-3/TRBV12-4|TRBJ1-4
CASSPTRARGLFF
TGTGCCAGCAGCCCAACCAGGGCCAGGGGACTGTTTTTT